One sample yielded the 30 T cell receptor beta chains listed below, sequenced in a study of monozygotic twins with cystic fibrosis. Here immunoSEQ multiplex PCR was the method, and the copy in TCRdb shows in-frame clones only, minus some. Of 15,000 or so clones in the sample, more than 75% were seen once. Input material: blood. These receptors came from a boy aged 5 to 17 with cystic fibrosis.

The V gene is TRBV10-3, the J gene TRBJ1-2; TRBD1 matches 7 bases. The CDR3 is made up of 15 amino acids. The germline V gene has CDR1 ENHRY and CDR2 SYGVKD. The J segment lost 1 base and the V segment lost 3 bases, leaving 5 bases of the junction unmatched. The CDR3: CAISDGGQRNYGYTF. The DNA of the CDR3 is TGTGCCATCAGTGATGGGGGACAGCGTAACTATGGCTACACCTTC.

The chain carries TRBV6-5 and TRBJ1-1; tentatively, D is TRBD1 (5 bases). Between the trimmed V and J ends, which lost 6 bases and 1 base, there was a span of 15 bases. The CDR3 extends over 15 amino acids. CDR1 is MNHEY and CDR2 is SVGAGI in the germline V gene. The CDR3 protein is CASRHRGERNTEAFF. CDR3 nucleotide sequence: TGTGCCAGCAGACACCGGGGGGAGAGGAACACTGAAGCTTTCTTT.

The chain carries TRBV7-2 and TRBJ2-3; no firm D call. CDR1 and CDR2 from the germline V gene are SGHTA and FQGNSA. The V end was cut by 5 bases, the J end by 6 bases, with 15 bases between. The length of the CDR3 is 14 residues. CDR3 protein: CASSRGPRVDTQYF. For the CDR3, the DNA is TGTGCCAGCAGCCGAGGCCCTCGCGTGGATACGCAGTATTTT.

CDR3 in amino acids: CASSKGGRQGWNSYNSPLHF. The CDR3 bases are TGTGCCAGCAGCAAAGGGGGCAGGCAGGGGTGGAACTCCTATAATTCACCCCTCCACTTT. The chain is built from TRBV21-1 and TRBJ1-6; the table's D gene call, TRBD1, was not cross checked with the DNA. TRBV21-1 is a known pseudogene. The CDR3 is 20 residues long.

This chain links TRBV15 with TRBJ2-7; TRBD1 might be the D (6 bases). Germline CDR1 and CDR2: LNHNV and YYDKDF (reference sequence). Deletions cut 5 bases from V and 4 bases from J, with 15 bases between. The CDR3 extends over 14 amino acids. The DNA of the CDR3 is TGTGCCACCAGCCCAACAGGGATTCCTTACGAGCAGTACTTC. Its translation is CATSPTGIPYEQYF.

V is TRBV5-1 and J is TRBJ1-1; possibly TRBD1 for D (5 bases). Germline CDR1 is SGHRS and CDR2 is YFSETQ. V lost 6 bases, J lost 0 bases, and 12 bases lay in between. The CDR3 contains 14 residues. The CDR3 nucleotides are TGCGCCAGCACCATAGGGGTGGTGAACACTGAAGCTTTCTTT. Translation gives CASTIGVVNTEAFF. Looking up the rest from reference TRBV5-1 and TRBJ1-1 gives the full variable domain: KAGVTQTPRYLIKTRGQQVTLSCSPISGHRSVSWYQQTPGQGLQFLFEYFSETQRNKGNFPGRFSGRQFSNSRSEMNVSTLELGDSALYLCASTIGVVNTEAFFGQGTRLTVV.

The chain is built from TRBV18 and TRBJ2-4; D call uncertain. The V and J ends lost 0 bases and 0 bases respectively, with 6 bases between them. This CDR3 region has 15 residues. Germline V gene sequence: CDR1 KGHSH, CDR2 LQKENI. CDR3 DNA sequence: TGTGCCAGCTCACCACCGGGTCTAGCCAAAAACATTCAGTACTTC. This translates into CASSPPGLAKNIQYF.

The chain links TRBV11-2 to TRBJ2-1, with TRBD1 matching over 9 bases. The germline CDR1 and CDR2 sequences are SGHAT and FQNNGV. Trimming cost V 4 bases and J 7 bases; bases outside gene matches: 8. This CDR3 is built from 15 residues. In DNA form, the CDR3 reads TGTGCCAGCAGCTCGAGACAGGGGGGAATGAATGAGCAGTTCTTC. As protein: CASSSRQGGMNEQFF. The full variable domain, in which reference TRBV11-2 and TRBJ2-1 provide the parts outside the CDR3, is EAGVAQSPRYKIIEKRQSVAFWCNPISGHATLYWYQQILGQGPKLLIQFQNNGVVDDSQLPKDRFSAERLKGVDSTLKIQPAKLEDSAVYLCASSSRQGGMNEQFFGPGTRLTVL.

The chain is built from TRBV27 and TRBJ1-2; TRBD1 aligns across 7 bases. CDR3 size: 13 residues. Germline V lookup: CDR1 MNHEY, CDR2 SMNVEV (reference sequence). Trimming at V came to 6 bases and at J to 4 bases, leaving 5 bases not matched to a gene. DNA for the CDR3: TGTGCCAGCAGGGGACAGAACCTCTATGGCTACACCTTC. This gives the protein CASRGQNLYGYTF.

The chain uses TRBV14 and TRBJ2-3, with 7 bases identical to TRBD1. CDR3 length equals 17 residues. Germline loops: CDR1 SGHDN, CDR2 FVKESK. Losses at the gene ends were 4 bases for V and 5 bases for J; bases not matched to a gene: 15. The CDR3 spells CASSPFSGTATGDTQYF. Here the CDR3 DNA reads TGTGCCAGCAGCCCCTTTTCCGGGACAGCCACGGGAGATACGCAGTATTTT.

The V gene is TRBV2, the J gene TRBJ1-4; TRBD1 agrees at 9 bases. Looked up from germline, CDR1 is SNHLY and CDR2 is FYNNEI. Trimming removed 8 bases from V and 7 bases from J; junction bases left unmatched: 5. CDR3 size: 13 residues. The CDR3 DNA follows: TGTGCCAGCGAAGACAGGGGGTCTGAAAAACTGTTTTTT. As protein: CASEDRGSEKLFF. The whole variable domain, filled in from reference TRBV2 and TRBJ1-4, reads EPEVTQTPSHQVTQMGQEVILRCVPISNHLYFYWYRQILGQKVEFLVSFYNNEISEKSEIFDDQFSVERPDGSNFTLKIRSTKLEDSAMYFCASEDRGSEKLFFGSGTQLSVL.

The chain uses TRBV10-3 and TRBJ1-6; D gene unclear. Germline CDR1 reads ENHRY; CDR2 reads SYGVKD. The CDR3 has 14 residues. The V gene lost 0 bases and the J gene lost 10 bases, with 10 bases spanning the gap. The chain's CDR3 is CAISESQFRSPLHF. In nucleotides, the CDR3 is TGTGCCATCAGTGAGTCGCAGTTTCGGTCACCCCTCCACTTT.

This chain joins TRBV7-9 and TRBJ2-1, with 11 bases that match TRBD2. CDR1 and CDR2 (germline): SEHNR, FQNEAQ (reference sequence). This CDR3 is built from 16 residues. V was pared by 6 bases and J by 10 bases, with 14 bases of the junction left unmatched. This CDR3 is CASRPRLAGGSMEQFF. The DNA of the CDR3 is TGTGCCAGCAGACCCAGGTTAGCGGGGGGGTCGATGGAGCAGTTCTTC. The variable domain in full, with the rest retrieved from reference TRBV7-9 and TRBJ2-1, is DTGVSQNPRHKITKRGQNVTFRCDPISEHNRLYWYRQTLGQGPEFLTYFQNEAQLEKSRLLSDRFSAERPKGSFSTLEIQRTEQGDSAMYLCASRPRLAGGSMEQFFGPGTRLTVL.

The J gene is TRBJ2-1, the V gene TRBV5-4; D is possibly TRBD2 (5 bases). V was pared by 3 bases and J by 7 bases, with 11 bases between. In germline, CDR1 is SGHNT, CDR2 YYREEE (reference sequence). The CDR3 is made up of 13 amino acids. The CDR3 nucleotides read TGTGCCAGCAGCTCCCGGGGAGCTAATGAGCAGTTCTTC. This encodes CASSSRGANEQFF.

The J gene is TRBJ2-5, the V gene TRBV28; D may be TRBD1 or TRBD2 (6 bases each). There are 16 residues in the CDR3. Germline assignment: CDR1 MDHEN and CDR2 SYDVKM. V dropped 6 bases and J dropped 1 base, with 18 bases sitting between them. In DNA form, the CDR3 reads TGTGCCAGCAGCCGAACAGGAGGGGGATTCCAAGAGACCCAGTACTTC. Translation gives CASSRTGGGFQETQYF.

The chain couples TRBV10-3 to TRBJ1-1; D is perhaps TRBD1 (5 bases). V shed 0 bases and J shed 6 bases, with 20 bases lying between them. Germline V gene data show CDR1 as ENHRY and CDR2 as SYGVKD. The CDR3 runs 17 residues. CDR3 sequence: CAISESWDFNCMSEAFF. DNA for the CDR3: TGTGCCATCAGTGAGTCGTGGGACTTCAACTGTATGTCTGAAGCTTTCTTT.

This chain links TRBV27 with TRBJ1-2; D might be TRBD1 (5 bases). The CDR3 has 16 residues. Germline CDR1 and CDR2: MNHEY and SMNVEV (reference sequence). V lost 0 bases and J 4 bases, leaving 15 bases between the germline ends. The CDR3 spells CASSLSEIPGGYGYTF. CDR3 bases: TGTGCCAGCAGTTTATCGGAAATCCCCGGGGGCTATGGCTACACCTTC.

The table lists this clone with a count of one. This chain connects TRBV7-3 to TRBJ2-2; 8 bases map to TRBD2. CDR3 length: 16 residues. V gave up 1 base and J gave up 3 bases; unmatched junction bases: 4. CDR1 SGHTA and CDR2 FQGTGA come from the germline V gene. This chain's CDR3 is CASSLSSGDDTGELFF. CDR3 sequence (DNA): TGTGCCAGCAGCTTAAGTAGCGGGGACGACACCGGGGAGCTGTTTTTT.

This chain uses TRBV19 with TRBJ2-7, with no clear D. The V gene lost 3 bases and the J gene lost 1 base, with 10 bases spanning the gap. Germline assignment: CDR1 LNHDA and CDR2 SQIVND (reference sequence). The CDR3 runs 14 residues. CDR3 sequence (DNA): TGTGCCAGTAGTATGTGGTCGCGGTCCTACGAGCAGTACTTC. Encoded protein: CASSMWSRSYEQYF.

The chain combines TRBV19 with TRBJ2-5; D is ambiguous. CDR1 LNHDA and CDR2 SQIVND come from the germline V gene (reference sequence). Trimming took off 5 bases at V and 0 bases at J, with 13 bases between the two ends. This CDR3 has 15 residues. CDR3 sequence reads: CASSSLTVNQETQYF. DNA of the CDR3: TGTGCCAGTAGTTCCCTAACAGTGAACCAAGAGACCCAGTACTTC.

The chain has TRBV9 and TRBJ1-2; 9 bases map to TRBD1. V lost 1 base, J lost 8 bases, and 12 bases stayed unmatched. The CDR3 length is 16 residues. Germline CDR1 and CDR2: SGDLS and YYNGEE. The CDR3 DNA is TGTGCCAGCAGCGTACCCCCCACAGGGGGCGTCGGGGGCTACACCTTC. Its protein is CASSVPPTGGVGGYTF. Complete variable domain (other parts from reference TRBV9 and TRBJ1-2): DSGVTQTPKHLITATGQRVTLRCSPRSGDLSVYWYQQSLDQGLQFLIQYYNGEERAKGNILERFSAQQFPDLHSELNLSSLELGDSALYFCASSVPPTGGVGGYTFGSGTRLTVV.

The rearrangement joins TRBV7-9 to TRBJ2-7, with unresolved D. Germline V lookup: CDR1 SEHNR, CDR2 FQNEAQ (reference sequence). The CDR3 loop spans 14 amino acids. V was pared by 5 bases and J by 1 base, with 12 bases between. CDR3 loop: CASSPPAGSYEQYF. The CDR3 nucleotides read TGTGCCAGCAGCCCGCCCGCCGGATCCTACGAGCAGTACTTC.

The chain uses TRBV5-1 and TRBJ1-2, with D possibly TRBD1 on 5 matching bases. This CDR3 has 13 residues. The germline V and J ends were trimmed by 3 bases and 5 bases, with 11 bases remaining between them. Germline lookup yields CDR1 SGHRS and CDR2 YFSETQ. CDR3 loop: CASSSRDGYGYTF. The CDR3 DNA reads TGCGCCAGCAGCTCCCGGGACGGTTATGGCTACACCTTC.

The chain joins TRBV14 to TRBJ1-1; 7 positions match TRBD1. Germline values: CDR1 SGHDN, CDR2 FVKESK. The CDR3 spans 16 residues. J lost 2 bases, V lost 4 bases, and 10 bases had no gene match. In DNA, the CDR3 is TGTGCCAGCAGCCCCTATAACAGGGGACCCAACACTGAAGCTTTCTTT. This sequence encodes CASSPYNRGPNTEAFF. Full variable domain (outside the CDR3, taken from reference TRBV14 and TRBJ1-1): EAGVTQFPSHSVIEKGQTVTLRCDPISGHDNLYWYRRVMGKEIKFLLHFVKESKQDESGMPNNRFLAERTGGTYSTLKVQPAELEDSGVYFCASSPYNRGPNTEAFFGQGTRLTVV.

The chain combines TRBV19 with TRBJ1-4; D gene ambiguous. V lost 8 bases, J lost 0 bases, and 13 bases lay in between. The germline CDR1 and CDR2 sequences are LNHDA and SQIVND (reference sequence). The length of the CDR3 is 15 residues. The CDR3 protein is CASSVGTATNEKLFF. The CDR3 DNA sequence: TGTGCCAGTTCCGTCGGCACCGCAACTAATGAAAAACTGTTTTTT.

The V and J genes are TRBV2 and TRBJ1-1, with 7 bases that match TRBD1. V shed 3 bases, J shed 4 bases, and the junction held 2 bases outside the gene matches. CDR3 length: 13 residues. CDR1 is SNHLY, CDR2 FYNNEI, per germline. In DNA form, the CDR3 reads TGTGCCAGCAGTGAGAACAGGGGCACTGAAGCTTTCTTT. Residues: CASSENRGTEAFF.

The chain links TRBV6-1 to TRBJ1-5; D unresolved. Trimming removed 5 bases at V and 0 bases at J, with 8 bases between. This CDR3 is 14 amino acids long. Germline V gene lookup returns CDR1 MNHNS and CDR2 SASEGT. CDR3 in amino acids: CASSRSASNQPQHF. For the CDR3, the DNA is TGTGCCAGCAGTCGGTCAGCTAGCAATCAGCCCCAGCATTTT.

The DNA for the CDR3 is TGTGCCAGCAGCGACCCCCGGGGCCCTAGCTCCTACGAGCAGTACTTC. Amino acid sequence: CASSDPRGPSSYEQYF. The chain has TRBV21-1 and TRBJ2-7. TRBV21-1 is tagged as a pseudogene. The CDR3 has 16 residues.

This chain connects TRBV7-9 to TRBJ1-4; D remains unclear. CDR3 length: 16 residues. Trimming left V 2 bases short and J 7 bases short, with 17 bases between. CDR1 is SEHNR and CDR2 is FQNEAQ in the germline V gene (reference sequence). CDR3: CASSLREEPGGEKLFF. CDR3 bases: TGTGCCAGCAGCTTAAGAGAGGAGCCTGGTGGTGAAAAACTGTTTTTT.

V gene TRBV5-4 combines with J gene TRBJ2-7; 7 bases are shared with TRBD2. CDR3 length: 14 residues. CDR1 and CDR2 (germline): SGHNT, YYREEE (reference sequence). V gave up 0 bases and J gave up 0 bases; unmatched junction bases: 0. The CDR3 DNA is TGTGCCAGCAGCTTGGCGGGGGGCTCCTACGAGCAGTACTTC. This encodes CASSLAGGSYEQYF.